This entry lists 24 T cell receptor beta chains sequenced from one sample in a study of T cell repertoires in cytomegalovirus infection. TCRdb reanalysed the reads using MiXCR and keeps one entry per CDR3 protein. Of some 680,000 distinct CDR3 sequences listed, about a third were seen once; the top ten hold roughly 2.8%. The sample taken for sequencing was PBMCs. These receptors were taken from a human donor in good health (CMV status not recorded). Some clones in this sample may be carry-over from other donors' samples.

This clonotype has just a few counts. The chain joins TRBV27 to TRBJ2-7; TRBD1 is a possible D gene (6 bases). Between the trimmed V and J ends, which lost 2 bases and 0 bases, there was a span of 11 bases. From germline, CDR1 is MNHEY and CDR2 SMNVEV (reference sequence). The CDR3 has 15 residues. The CDR3 spells CASSLIQGTSYEQYF. The CDR3 coding sequence is TGTGCCAGCAGTTTAATACAGGGAACCTCCTACGAGCAGTACTTC.

This clonotype was counted a few times. The chain has TRBV19 and TRBJ2-7; TRBD2 matches at 8 bases. The CDR3 is 15 residues long. V was pared by 3 bases and J by 6 bases, with 10 bases of the junction left unmatched. Germline assignment: CDR1 LNHDA and CDR2 SQIVND (reference sequence). The CDR3 reads CASSIQPGRAPEQYF. CDR3 in DNA: TGTGCCAGTAGTATTCAACCCGGGAGGGCCCCCGAGCAGTACTTC.

V usage is TRBV12-3 or TRBV12-4 and J usage is TRBJ1-5; TRBD1 is a possible D gene (5 bases). The V and J ends lost 5 bases and 4 bases respectively, with 12 bases between them. CDR3 length: 14 amino acids. CDR3 coding DNA: TGTGCCAGCAGTCGGGGGAGAGATAATCAGCCCCAGCATTTT. Amino acids: CASSRGRDNQPQHF.

As to this clonotype: It may be a read error: a sequence one base away is much more abundant. This chain uses TRBV7-2 with TRBJ1-2; D ambiguous. Trimming removed 0 bases from V and 6 bases from J, with 8 bases in between. Per the germline V gene, CDR1 is SGHTA and CDR2 is FQGNSA. The CDR3 extends over 13 amino acids. CDR3 DNA: TGTACCAGCAGCTTAGCGAGTGGAGATGGCTACACCTTC. This encodes CTSSLASGDGYTF.

The genes are TRBV7-9 and TRBJ2-3; 11 bases line up with TRBD1. TRBJ1-5 matches the DNA end more closely, so the J call is doubtful. Looked up from germline, CDR1 is SEHNR and CDR2 is FQNEAQ (reference sequence). The CDR3 length is 16 residues. CDR3 nucleotides: TGTGCCAGCAGCGCCAGGACAGGGGGCGACGATCATACGCAGCATTTT. It translates to CASSARTGGDDHTQHF.

This rearrangement joins TRBV5-4 to TRBJ2-1; maybe TRBD2 (6 bases). The CDR3 totals 16 residues. V gave up 4 bases and J gave up 0 bases, with 14 bases separating them. Germline-derived CDR1 and CDR2 are SGHNT and YYREEE (reference sequence). The CDR3: CASSPLAESSYNEQFF. In DNA form, the CDR3 reads TGTGCCAGCAGCCCCTTAGCGGAGAGCTCCTACAATGAGCAGTTCTTC.

This chain joins TRBV28 and TRBJ1-2, with TRBD1 as a possible D gene (5 bases). Trimming removed 7 bases from V and 6 bases from J, with 15 bases in between. CDR1 is MDHEN, CDR2 SYDVKM, per germline. The CDR3 length is 13 residues. The CDR3 sequence: CASKFVVGDGYTF. The CDR3 DNA reads TGTGCCAGCAAATTCGTCGTAGGGGATGGCTACACCTTC.

This clonotype occurred a few times. This sequence joins TRBV28 and TRBJ2-3, with 10 bases matching TRBD2. J gave up 1 base and V 2 bases, and 6 bases lay outside the gene matches. Germline V gene lookup returns CDR1 MDHEN and CDR2 SYDVKM. This CDR3 is built from 17 residues. The chain's CDR3 is CASSLGASGGGTDTQYF. The CDR3 bases are TGTGCCAGCAGTTTAGGGGCTAGCGGGGGTGGCACAGATACGCAGTATTTT.

Only a few counts were recorded for this clonotype. V and J are TRBV11-2 and TRBJ1-1, with a weak D call TRBD1 (5 bases). Germline CDR1 SGHAT, CDR2 FQNNGV. The CDR3 is 17 amino acids. V dropped 5 bases and J dropped 0 bases, with 19 bases sitting between them. The CDR3 reads CASSLANRRSLNTEAFF. In DNA, the CDR3 is TGTGCCAGCAGCCTAGCCAACAGGAGATCCTTGAACACTGAAGCTTTCTTT.

CDR3: CASSLGPPSTEQYF. The CDR3 DNA reads as TGCGCCAGCAGCTTGGGGCCCCCTAGCACCGAGCAGTACTTC. This chain connects TRBV5-1 to TRBJ2-7, with D perhaps TRBD2 (5 bases). V lost 0 bases to trimming and J lost 6 bases, with 13 bases between them. This CDR3 has 14 amino acids. CDR1 and CDR2 from the germline V gene are SGHRS and YFSETQ.

This clonotype was picked up a small number of times. This chain links TRBV7-8 with TRBJ2-2, with D uncertain. Germline CDR1 SGHVS, CDR2 FQNEAQ. The V and J ends lost 1 base and 2 bases respectively, with 11 bases between them. The CDR3 contains 16 residues. This CDR3 reads CASSLVVPTNTGELFF. The CDR3 region has the DNA TGTGCCAGCAGCTTAGTAGTCCCTACCAACACCGGGGAGCTGTTTTTT.

The chain combines TRBV11-2 with TRBJ1-1; possibly TRBD1 for D (5 bases). Germline loops: CDR1 SGHAT, CDR2 FQNNGV. The V end was cut by 3 bases, the J end by 1 base, with 15 bases between. The CDR3 consists of 16 residues. CDR3 nucleotides: TGTGCCAGCAGCTTCCCATCGACAGCGCCGAACACTGAAGCTTTCTTT. It is translated as CASSFPSTAPNTEAFF.

The gene calls are TRBV24-1 and TRBJ1-2, with D possibly being TRBD1 (5 bases). The CDR3 is 17 amino acids. Germline V gene lookup returns CDR1 KGHDR and CDR2 SFDVKD. Between the trimmed V and J ends, which lost 4 bases and 1 base, there was a span of 18 bases. Here the CDR3 DNA reads TGTGCCACCAGTGACCATGGTGAGACAGCGTTTAACTATGGCTACACCTTC. It translates to CATSDHGETAFNYGYTF.

This clonotype was seen a few times. This chain joins TRBV12-3 or TRBV12-4 and TRBJ1-1, with a possible D match to TRBD1 (5 bases). The CDR3 has 17 amino acids. The V end was cut by 4 bases, the J end by 0 bases, with 18 bases between. The CDR3 is CASSYGGRAAMNTEAFF. The CDR3 DNA follows: TGTGCCAGCAGTTATGGCGGCAGGGCCGCCATGAACACTGAAGCTTTCTTT.

The CDR3 loop reads CSAPGDRVGVTDTQYF. Here the CDR3 DNA reads TGCAGTGCCCCGGGGGACAGGGTTGGTGTAACAGATACGCAGTATTTT. The chain recombines TRBV20-1 with TRBJ2-3, with 9 bases identical to TRBD1. Per germline, CDR1 DFQATT and CDR2 SNEGSKA (reference sequence). Germline trimming cut 6 bases from V and 3 bases from J; bases unmatched to any gene: 13. The CDR3 totals 16 residues.

At least ten counts were recorded for this clonotype. The chain has TRBV7-2 and TRBJ1-1; no clear D gene. Looked up from germline, CDR1 is SGHTA and CDR2 is FQGNSA. This CDR3 comprises 15 residues. V was trimmed by 2 bases and J by 8 bases, leaving 18 bases between them. CDR3 sequence reads: CASSLRWSAESEAFF. The CDR3 nucleotides are TGTGCCAGCAGCTTAAGATGGTCGGCAGAGTCAGAAGCTTTCTTT.

The chain employs TRBV6-6 and TRBJ2-3, with TRBD2 matching over 8 bases. This CDR3 has 16 amino acids. The ends lost 6 bases at V and 0 bases at J; junction bases unmatched: 8. From germline, CDR1 is MNHNY and CDR2 SVGAGI (reference sequence). The CDR3 region is CASRTTSGGSTDTQYF. For the CDR3, the DNA is TGTGCCAGCAGGACCACCAGCGGGGGTAGCACAGATACGCAGTATTTT.

Worth noting for this clonotype: A much larger clone is a single base away; this may be a read error. The chain has TRBV7-2 and TRBJ2-7; possible D gene TRBD1, 6 bases. Germline lookup yields CDR1 SGHTA and CDR2 FQGNSA. This CDR3 has 15 residues. The CDR3 sequence is CASSLRSGAVYEQCF. In DNA form, the CDR3 reads TGTGCCAGCAGCTTAAGATCAGGGGCGGTCTACGAGCAGTGCTTC.

The chain couples TRBV7-2 to TRBJ1-4; D unresolved. With 5 bases removed from V and 7 bases from J, the gap between germline ends came to 20 bases. CDR1 is SGHTA and CDR2 is FQGNSA in the germline V gene. The CDR3 loop spans 16 amino acids. CDR3 sequence reads: CASSPKVTGRVEKLFF. Here the CDR3 DNA reads TGTGCCAGCAGCCCGAAAGTGACCGGGAGGGTTGAAAAACTGTTTTTT.

In the case of this clonotype: Mismatch with germline at one junction end may stem from a read error. This chain connects TRBV5-1 to TRBJ1-1; a possible D gene is TRBD1 (6 bases). Per germline, CDR1 SGHRS and CDR2 YFSETQ. The CDR3 is made up of 15 amino acids. CDR3 DNA: TGCGCCAGCAGTGAAGGAACTGGATGGGACACTGAATCTTTCTTT. It translates to CASSEGTGWDTESFF.

This clonotype has at least ten counts. The J gene is TRBJ2-3, the V gene TRBV7-6, with D uncertain. Germline CDR1 is SGHVS and CDR2 is FNYEAQ. The CDR3 totals 16 residues. V lost 1 base, J lost 1 base, and 12 bases lay in between. CDR3 DNA: TGTGCCAGCAGCTTAGGGGCGGTTGGGGGCACAGATACGCAGTATTTT. Translated, it gives CASSLGAVGGTDTQYF.

The chain is built from TRBV7-9 and TRBJ1-6; D uncertain. Trimming pared 1 base from V and 6 bases from J, leaving 10 bases between. Germline values: CDR1 SEHNR, CDR2 FQNEAQ (reference sequence). This CDR3 is built from 15 residues. The CDR3 spells CASSLDNKGNSPLHF. The CDR3 nucleotides read TGTGCCAGCAGCTTAGATAACAAGGGTAATTCACCCCTCCACTTT.

This clonotype was detected once. V is TRBV15 and J is TRBJ2-4; the match to TRBD1 covers 8 bases. Germline CDR1 reads LNHNV; CDR2 reads YYDKDF (reference sequence). CDR3 length: 15 residues. J was trimmed by 7 bases and V by 3 bases; bases with no gene match: 8. The CDR3 DNA sequence: TGTGCCACCAGCAGCCGGACAGGGCTTGGGAACATTCAGTACTTC. The encoded protein is CATSSRTGLGNIQYF.

This clonotype was counted many times. The chain carries TRBV6-1 and TRBJ1-5, with D unclear. The CDR3 is 11 amino acids. CDR1 is MNHNS, CDR2 SASEGT, per germline. V dropped 6 bases and J dropped 4 bases, with 4 bases sitting between them. The CDR3 here is CASSGNQPQHF. Written as DNA, the CDR3 is TGTGCCAGCAGCGGGAATCAGCCCCAGCATTTT.